What follows describes a single TCR beta chain. This sample is part of a study of OX40 agonist ivuxolimab in advanced cancers. Background on the study: At doses from 0.01 to 10 mg/kg, patients were given intravenous ivuxolimab every 2 weeks. Partial responses were observed in three patients, of whom one had hepatocellular carcinoma and two had cutaneous melanoma.

With 4 bases removed from V and 4 bases from J, the gap between germline ends came to 21 bases. Germline CDR1 is SEHNR and CDR2 is FQNEAQ (reference sequence). This CDR3 has 17 residues. Assay: immunoSEQ multiplex PCR; the TCRdb copy retains only in-frame clones and omits some. The table records about 95,000 clones, approximately 85% of them present only once. The sequencing used CD4+ or CD8+ T cells sorted from blood, collected in a trial of the OX40 agonist ivuxolimab. The chain is built from TRBV7-9 and TRBJ2-3; D is possibly TRBD2 (6 bases). The clonotype originates from an adult with an advanced solid tumor such as melanoma, head and neck, liver or kidney cancer. Here the CDR3 reads CASSSPRREAQPDTQYF. CDR3 DNA: TGTGCCAGCAGCTCCCCCCGAAGGGAGGCCCAACCAGATACGCAGTATTTT.